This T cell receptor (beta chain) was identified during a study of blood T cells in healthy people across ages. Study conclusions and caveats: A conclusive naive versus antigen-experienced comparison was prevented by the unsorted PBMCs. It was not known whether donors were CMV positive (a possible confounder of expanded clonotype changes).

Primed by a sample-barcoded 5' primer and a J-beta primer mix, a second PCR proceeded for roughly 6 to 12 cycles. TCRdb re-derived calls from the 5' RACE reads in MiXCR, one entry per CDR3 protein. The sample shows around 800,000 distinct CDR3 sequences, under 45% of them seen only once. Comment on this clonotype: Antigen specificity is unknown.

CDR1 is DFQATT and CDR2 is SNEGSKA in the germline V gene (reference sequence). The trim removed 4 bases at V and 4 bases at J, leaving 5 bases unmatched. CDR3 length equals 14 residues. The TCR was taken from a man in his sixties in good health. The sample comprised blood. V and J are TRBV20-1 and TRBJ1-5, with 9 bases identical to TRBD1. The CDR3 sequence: CSATGTGTNQPQHF. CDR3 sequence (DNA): TGCAGTGCTACCGGGACAGGGACAAATCAGCCCCAGCATTTT.